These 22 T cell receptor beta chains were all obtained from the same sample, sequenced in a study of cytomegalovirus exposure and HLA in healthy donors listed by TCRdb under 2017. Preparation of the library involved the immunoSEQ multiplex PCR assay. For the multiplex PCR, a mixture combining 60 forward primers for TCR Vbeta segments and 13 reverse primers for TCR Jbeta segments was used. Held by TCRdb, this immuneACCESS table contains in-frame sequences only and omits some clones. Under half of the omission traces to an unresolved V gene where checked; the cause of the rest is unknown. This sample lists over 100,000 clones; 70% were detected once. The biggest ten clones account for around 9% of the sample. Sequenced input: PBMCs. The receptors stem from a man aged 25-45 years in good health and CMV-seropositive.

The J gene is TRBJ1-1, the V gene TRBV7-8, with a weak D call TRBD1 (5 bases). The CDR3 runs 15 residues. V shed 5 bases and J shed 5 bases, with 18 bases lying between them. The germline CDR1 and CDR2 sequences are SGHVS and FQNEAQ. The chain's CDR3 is CASSPLGGKRTEAFF. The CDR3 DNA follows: TGTGCCAGCAGCCCTCTTGGGGGGAAGAGGACTGAAGCTTTCTTT.

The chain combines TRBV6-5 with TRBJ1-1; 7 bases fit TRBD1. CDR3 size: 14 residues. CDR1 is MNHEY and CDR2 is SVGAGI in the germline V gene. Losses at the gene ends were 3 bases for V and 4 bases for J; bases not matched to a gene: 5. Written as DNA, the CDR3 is TGTGCCAGCAGTTATTTGCAGGGGGGCACTGAAGCTTTCTTT. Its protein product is CASSYLQGGTEAFF.

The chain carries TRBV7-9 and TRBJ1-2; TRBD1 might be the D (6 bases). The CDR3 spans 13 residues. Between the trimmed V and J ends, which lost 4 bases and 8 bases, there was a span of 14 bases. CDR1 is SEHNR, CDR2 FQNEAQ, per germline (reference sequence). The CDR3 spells CASSSQGPGGYTF. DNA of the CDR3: TGTGCCAGCAGCTCACAGGGTCCGGGAGGCTACACCTTC.

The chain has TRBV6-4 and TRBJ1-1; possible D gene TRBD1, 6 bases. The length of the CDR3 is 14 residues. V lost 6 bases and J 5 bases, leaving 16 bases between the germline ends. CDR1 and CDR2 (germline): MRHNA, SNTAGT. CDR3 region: CASSRTHQGTEAFF. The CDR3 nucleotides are TGTGCCAGCAGCCGCACCCATCAGGGGACTGAAGCTTTCTTT.

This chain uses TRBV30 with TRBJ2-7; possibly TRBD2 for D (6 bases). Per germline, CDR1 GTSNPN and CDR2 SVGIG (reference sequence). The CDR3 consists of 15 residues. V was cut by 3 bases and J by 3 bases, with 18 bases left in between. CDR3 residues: CAWSPYGLGGYEQYF. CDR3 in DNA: TGTGCCTGGAGCCCATACGGACTGGGGGGCTACGAGCAGTACTTC.

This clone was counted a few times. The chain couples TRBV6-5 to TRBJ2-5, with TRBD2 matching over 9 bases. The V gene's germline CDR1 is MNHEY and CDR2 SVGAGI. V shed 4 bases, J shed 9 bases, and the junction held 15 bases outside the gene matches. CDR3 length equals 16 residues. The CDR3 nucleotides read TGTGCCAGCAGTTTTTTAGGGGGTAGCGGGGGTCTGGCCCAGTACTTC. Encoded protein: CASSFLGGSGGLAQYF.

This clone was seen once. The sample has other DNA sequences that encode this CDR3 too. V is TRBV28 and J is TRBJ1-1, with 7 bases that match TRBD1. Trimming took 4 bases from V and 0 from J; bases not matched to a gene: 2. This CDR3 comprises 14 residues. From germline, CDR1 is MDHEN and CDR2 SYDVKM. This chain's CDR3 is CASSSTGLNTEAFF. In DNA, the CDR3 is TGTGCCAGCAGTTCGACAGGGCTGAACACTGAAGCTTTCTTT.

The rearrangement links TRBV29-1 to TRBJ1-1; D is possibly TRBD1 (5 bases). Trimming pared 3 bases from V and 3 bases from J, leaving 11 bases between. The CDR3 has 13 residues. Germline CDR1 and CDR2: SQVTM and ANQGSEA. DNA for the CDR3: TGCAGCGTTGATGGGGGGGGAGACACTGAAGCTTTCTTT. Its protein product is CSVDGGGDTEAFF. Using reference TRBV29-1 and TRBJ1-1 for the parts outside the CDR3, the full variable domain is SAVISQKPSRDICQRGTSLTIQCQVDSQVTMMFWYRQQPGQSLTLIATANQGSEATYESGFVIDKFPISRPNLTFSTLTVSNMSPEDSSIYLCSVDGGGDTEAFFGQGTRLTVV.

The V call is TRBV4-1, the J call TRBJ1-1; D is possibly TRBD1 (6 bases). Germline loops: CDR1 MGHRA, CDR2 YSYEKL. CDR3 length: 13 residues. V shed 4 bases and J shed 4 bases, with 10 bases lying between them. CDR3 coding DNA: TGCGCCAGCAGCCGACAAGGGGGCACTGAAGCTTTCTTT. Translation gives CASSRQGGTEAFF.

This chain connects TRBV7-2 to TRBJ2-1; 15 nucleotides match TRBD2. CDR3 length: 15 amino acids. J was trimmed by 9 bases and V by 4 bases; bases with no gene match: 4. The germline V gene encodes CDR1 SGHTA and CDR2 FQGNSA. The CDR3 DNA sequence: TGTGCCAGCAGCTGGACTAGCGGGGGGGCCCGTGAGCAGTTCTTC. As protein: CASSWTSGGAREQFF.

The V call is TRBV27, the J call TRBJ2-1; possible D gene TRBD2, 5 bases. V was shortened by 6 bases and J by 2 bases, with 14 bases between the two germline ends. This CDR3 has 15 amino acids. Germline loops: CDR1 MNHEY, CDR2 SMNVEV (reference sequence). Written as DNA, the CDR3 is TGTGCCAGCAGCCCCGTGGGGAGTCCCTACAATGAGCAGTTCTTC. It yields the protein CASSPVGSPYNEQFF.

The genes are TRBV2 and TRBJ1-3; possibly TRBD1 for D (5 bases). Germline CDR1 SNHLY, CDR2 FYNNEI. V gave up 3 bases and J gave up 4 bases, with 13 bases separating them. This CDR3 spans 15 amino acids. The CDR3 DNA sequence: TGTGCCAGCAGTGACCGGCCAGGGCCAGGAAACACCATATATTTT. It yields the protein CASSDRPGPGNTIYF.

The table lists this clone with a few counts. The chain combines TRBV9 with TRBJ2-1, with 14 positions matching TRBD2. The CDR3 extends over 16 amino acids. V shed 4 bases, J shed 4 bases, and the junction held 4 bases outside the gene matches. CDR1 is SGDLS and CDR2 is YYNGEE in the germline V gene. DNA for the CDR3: TGTGCCAGCAGCCCTCGACTAGCGGGGGGGTACAATGAGCAGTTCTTC. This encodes CASSPRLAGGYNEQFF.

As DNA, the CDR3 is TGTGCCAGCAGCTTGAGCCGTTTTATCTCTGGGGCCAACGTCCTGACTTTC. Amino acids: CASSLSRFISGANVLTF. The chain is built from TRBV5-6 and TRBJ2-6; no definite D call. V shed 1 base and J shed 0 bases, with 11 bases lying between them. The CDR3 is 17 amino acids. The germline gives CDR1 SGHDT, CDR2 YYEEEE.

CDR3 nucleotides: TGTGCCAGCAGCACCTCTCTTGGGCTAGCGGGAGACACAGATACGCAGTATTTT. The encoded protein is CASSTSLGLAGDTDTQYF. The chain carries TRBV28 and TRBJ2-3, with 10 bases matching TRBD2. Germline lookup yields CDR1 MDHEN and CDR2 SYDVKM. The CDR3 has 18 residues. V dropped 6 bases and J dropped 2; count of bases not matched to a gene: 14.

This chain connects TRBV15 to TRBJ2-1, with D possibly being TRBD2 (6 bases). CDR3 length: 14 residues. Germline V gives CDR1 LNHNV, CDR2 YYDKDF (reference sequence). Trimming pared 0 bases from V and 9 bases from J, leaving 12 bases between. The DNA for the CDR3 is TGTGCCACCAGCAGAGATTGGTCCGGGGGTGAGCAGTTCTTC. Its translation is CATSRDWSGGEQFF.

CDR3: CASSEREGYEQYV. The CDR3 DNA sequence: TGTGCCAGCAGCGAGCGGGAGGGCTACGAGCAGTACGTC. V gene TRBV7-6 combines with J gene TRBJ2-7; 10 bases map to TRBD2. V trimming: 5 bases; J trimming: 3 bases; junction bases outside the gene matches: 1. The CDR3 is 13 amino acids. CDR1 and CDR2 (germline): SGHVS, FNYEAQ.

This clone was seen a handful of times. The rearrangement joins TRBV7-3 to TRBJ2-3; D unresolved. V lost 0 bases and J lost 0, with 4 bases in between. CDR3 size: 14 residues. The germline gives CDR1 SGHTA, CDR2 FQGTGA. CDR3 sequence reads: CASSLTASTDTQYF. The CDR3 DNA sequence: TGTGCCAGCAGCTTAACGGCCAGCACAGATACGCAGTATTTT.

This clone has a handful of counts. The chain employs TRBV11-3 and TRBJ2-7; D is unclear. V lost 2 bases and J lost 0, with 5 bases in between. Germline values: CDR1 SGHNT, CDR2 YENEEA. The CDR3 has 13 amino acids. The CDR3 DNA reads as TGTGCCAGCAGCTTACCAGGCTCCTACGAGCAGTACGTC. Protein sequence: CASSLPGSYEQYV.

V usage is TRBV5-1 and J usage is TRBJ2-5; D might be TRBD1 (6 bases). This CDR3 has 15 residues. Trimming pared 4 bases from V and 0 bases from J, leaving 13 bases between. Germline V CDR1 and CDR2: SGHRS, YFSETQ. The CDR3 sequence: CASSPGTQNQETQYF. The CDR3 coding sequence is TGCGCCAGCAGCCCCGGGACACAGAACCAAGAGACCCAGTACTTC.

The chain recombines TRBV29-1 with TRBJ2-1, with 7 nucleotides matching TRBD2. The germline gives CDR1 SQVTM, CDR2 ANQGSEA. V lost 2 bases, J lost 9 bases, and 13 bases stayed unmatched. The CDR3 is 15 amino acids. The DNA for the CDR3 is TGCAGCGTTGAATACCGCGGGAGCGGTCGGGGTGAGCAGTTCTTC. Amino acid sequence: CSVEYRGSGRGEQFF.

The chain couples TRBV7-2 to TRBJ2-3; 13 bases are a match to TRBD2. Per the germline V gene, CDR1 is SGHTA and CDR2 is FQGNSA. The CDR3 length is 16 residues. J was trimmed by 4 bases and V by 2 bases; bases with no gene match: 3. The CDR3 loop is CASSLYGLAGADTQYF. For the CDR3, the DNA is TGTGCCAGCAGCTTATACGGACTAGCGGGGGCAGATACGCAGTATTTT.